Shown below are 22 T cell receptor beta chains from a single sample sequenced in a study of blood T cell repertoires in COVID-19. Sequencing used immunoSEQ multiplex PCR; TCRdb keeps in-frame clones, though not all of them. This repertoire shows about 190,000 clones, roughly 82% found once; its top ten account for more than 4.5%. Sequenced input: PBMCs or T cells enriched from blood (not recorded which). These receptors were taken from an older woman with acute COVID-19.

The J gene is TRBJ2-3, the V gene TRBV10-3, with 7 bases fitting TRBD1. Germline V gene lookup returns CDR1 ENHRY and CDR2 SYGVKD. This CDR3 comprises 16 residues. Losses at the gene ends were 5 bases for V and 5 bases for J; bases not matched to a gene: 13. CDR3: CAISFFQGDVGDTQYF. The CDR3 bases are TGTGCCATCAGTTTTTTCCAGGGGGATGTTGGAGATACGCAGTATTTT.

The V call is TRBV12-3 or TRBV12-4, the J call TRBJ1-1, with 7 bases fitting TRBD1. V dropped 6 bases and J dropped 7; count of bases not matched to a gene: 5. The CDR3 has 12 residues. The CDR3 reads CASSYHRGEAFF. The CDR3 region has the DNA TGTGCCAGCAGCTATCACAGGGGTGAAGCTTTCTTT.

V usage is TRBV29-1 and J usage is TRBJ2-3, with TRBD2 matching over 8 bases. V shed 6 bases, J shed 6 bases, and the junction held 8 bases outside the gene matches. Germline V CDR1 and CDR2: SQVTM, ANQGSEA. This CDR3 spans 13 amino acids. CDR3 amino acids: CSVPRGGADTQYF. The CDR3 nucleotides are TGCAGCGTACCCCGGGGGGGAGCGGATACGCAGTATTTT.

The gene calls are TRBV9 and TRBJ1-1; no clear D gene. Trimming left V 4 bases short and J 4 bases short, with 11 bases between. CDR3 length: 13 amino acids. CDR1 and CDR2 (germline): SGDLS, YYNGEE. The CDR3 region is CASSSEWFTEAFF. CDR3 DNA sequence: TGTGCCAGCAGCTCAGAATGGTTCACTGAAGCTTTCTTT.

The J gene is TRBJ1-3, the V gene TRBV7-6, with TRBD1 identical over 7 bases. With V trimmed by 0 bases and J by 1 base, 12 bases remained unmatched. This CDR3 contains 19 residues. The germline CDR1 and CDR2 sequences are SGHVS and FNYEAQ. The CDR3, as DNA: TGTGCCAGCAGCTTAGCGCTGGCGACAGGGCTAACTTCTGGAAACACCATATATTTT. This gives the protein CASSLALATGLTSGNTIYF.

This sequence joins TRBV10-3 and TRBJ2-4; D unclear. Trimming removed 0 bases from V and 6 bases from J, with 12 bases in between. Germline loops: CDR1 ENHRY, CDR2 SYGVKD. The CDR3 length is 15 residues. CDR3 DNA: TGTGCCATCAGTGAGTCGATCGTTTCCGGAAACATTCAGTACTTC. Translation: CAISESIVSGNIQYF.

V is TRBV9 and J is TRBJ1-6; D unresolved. Trimming left V 0 bases short and J 6 bases short, with 4 bases between. Per the germline V gene, CDR1 is SGDLS and CDR2 is YYNGEE. This CDR3 region has 13 residues. CDR3 coding DNA: TGTGCCAGCAGCGTAGCCAGTAATTCACCCCTCCACTTT. It codes for CASSVASNSPLHF.

The sample holds one count of this clone. This chain connects TRBV6-5 to TRBJ1-3, with a weak D call TRBD1 (5 bases). This CDR3 region has 14 residues. In germline, CDR1 is MNHEY, CDR2 SVGAGI. V dropped 2 bases and J dropped 4 bases, with 9 bases sitting between them. CDR3 residues: CASSYRGRGNTIYF. CDR3 bases: TGTGCCAGCAGTTACAGGGGCCGGGGAAACACCATATATTTT.

In its sample, this clone was seen a few times. The chain couples TRBV7-8 to TRBJ1-6; D perhaps matches TRBD1 (6 bases). The CDR3 spans 15 residues. The germline V gene has CDR1 SGHVS and CDR2 FQNEAQ. Deletions cut 5 bases from V and 14 bases from J, with 22 bases between. DNA of the CDR3: TGTGCCAGCAGCCCGCAGACAGGAAGAATTCAAGCCCTCCACTTT. This sequence encodes CASSPQTGRIQALHF.

The chain carries TRBV5-6 and TRBJ2-7; possibly TRBD2 for D (6 bases). V shed 6 bases and J shed 3 bases, with 19 bases lying between them. Germline loops: CDR1 SGHDT, CDR2 YYEEEE. CDR3 length: 15 amino acids. CDR3 in amino acids: CASTLTRSWGYEQYV. The CDR3 coding sequence is TGTGCCAGCACCCTGACTAGAAGTTGGGGCTACGAGCAGTACGTC.

This clone showed up just a few times. This chain links TRBV7-2 with TRBJ2-7; tentatively, D is TRBD1 (6 bases). V lost 5 bases and J 6 bases, leaving 17 bases between the germline ends. This CDR3 contains 14 residues. Looked up from germline, CDR1 is SGHTA and CDR2 is FQGNSA. The CDR3 loop is CASSPTGPGREQYV. In DNA form, the CDR3 reads TGTGCCAGCAGCCCCACAGGGCCAGGGCGCGAGCAGTACGTC.

V is TRBV12-3 or TRBV12-4 and J is TRBJ1-5, with unresolved D. This CDR3 is 13 amino acids long. The V and J ends lost 3 bases and 7 bases respectively, with 10 bases between them. The CDR3 nucleotides read TGTGCCAGCAGTTTGACGGGGAAACAGCCCCAGCATTTT. This translates into CASSLTGKQPQHF.

V gene TRBV7-2 combines with J gene TRBJ2-5, with 12 bases aligning to TRBD1. Germline V gene data show CDR1 as SGHTA and CDR2 as FQGNSA. CDR3 size: 15 residues. The J segment lost 5 bases and the V segment lost 5 bases, leaving 6 bases of the junction unmatched. The CDR3 sequence is CASSQAGQGAETQYF. The CDR3 region has the DNA TGTGCCAGCAGCCAAGCGGGACAGGGGGCTGAGACCCAGTACTTC. Drawing the rest from reference TRBV7-2 and TRBJ2-5, the complete variable domain is GAGVSQSPSNKVTEKGKDVELRCDPISGHTALYWYRQSLGQGLEFLIYFQGNSAPDKSGLPSDRFSAERTGGSVSTLTIQRTQQEDSAVYLCASSQAGQGAETQYFGPGTRLLVL.

The CDR3 DNA follows: TGTGCCAGCAGCCAAGATTACGGTCGGGGTAGCGACGAGCAGTACTTC. Encoded protein: CASSQDYGRGSDEQYF. The chain has TRBV4-2 and TRBJ2-7; TRBD2 might be the D (5 bases). Per germline, CDR1 LGHNA and CDR2 YNFKEQ. The CDR3 contains 16 residues. Trimming cost V 0 bases and J 5 bases, with 17 bases left between them.

V and J are TRBV28 and TRBJ2-2; D possibly corresponds to TRBD2 (5 bases). The CDR3 has 19 residues. Germline V gives CDR1 MDHEN, CDR2 SYDVKM. Trimming left V 7 bases short and J 0 bases short, with 24 bases between. The CDR3 spells CASTSRGPATDTNTGELFF. The CDR3 DNA reads TGTGCCAGCACCTCCCGAGGGCCGGCTACCGATACGAACACCGGGGAGCTGTTTTTT.

This CDR3 is CASSFERDTQYF. For the CDR3, the DNA is TGTGCCAGCAGCTTTGAGAGGGATACGCAGTATTTT. The rearrangement links TRBV11-3 to TRBJ2-3; D remains ambiguous. Germline loops: CDR1 SGHNT, CDR2 YENEEA. Trimming stripped 3 bases from V and 6 bases from J, with 7 bases between. This CDR3 spans 12 amino acids.

The rearrangement links TRBV6-1 to TRBJ1-2, with 8 bases fitting TRBD1. Losses at the gene ends were 4 bases for V and 1 base for J; bases not matched to a gene: 8. There are 16 residues in the CDR3. Germline lookup yields CDR1 MNHNS and CDR2 SASEGT. The CDR3 loop is CASSASGTGFNYGYTF. CDR3 coding DNA: TGTGCCAGCAGTGCCTCCGGGACAGGATTTAACTATGGCTACACCTTC.

CDR3 sequence reads: CASSYGTGDSYEQYF. DNA of the CDR3: TGTGCCAGCAGTTACGGGACAGGGGACTCCTACGAGCAGTACTTC. The J gene is TRBJ2-7, the V gene TRBV6-5, with TRBD1 matching over 10 bases. Germline lookup yields CDR1 MNHEY and CDR2 SVGAGI. This CDR3 is built from 15 residues. The J segment lost 0 bases and the V segment lost 2 bases, leaving 1 base of the junction unmatched.

This chain uses TRBV14 with TRBJ1-6; maybe TRBD1 (6 bases). This CDR3 has 15 amino acids. Trimming left V 1 base short and J 12 bases short, with 16 bases between. The germline CDR1 and CDR2 sequences are SGHDN and FVKESK. Here the CDR3 DNA reads TGTGCCAGCAGCCAAGCAGGGGCCAGAAGCGGACCCCTCCACTTT. It specifies CASSQAGARSGPLHF.

This clone was detected a few times. The chain has TRBV5-1 and TRBJ2-7, with TRBD1 matching over 7 bases. Germline CDR1 SGHRS, CDR2 YFSETQ. Trimming cost V 2 bases and J 3 bases; bases outside gene matches: 2. CDR3 length equals 13 residues. The CDR3 sequence is CASSFRQGYEQYF. In DNA form, the CDR3 reads TGCGCCAGCAGCTTCAGACAGGGCTACGAGCAGTACTTC.

The V and J genes are TRBV21-1 and TRBJ1-1; the table's D call, TRBD1, has no DNA check behind it. TRBV21-1 is a pseudogene locus. This CDR3 region has 13 residues. The CDR3 sequence is CASSNGQGTEAFF. Here the CDR3 DNA reads TGTGCCAGCAGCAATGGACAAGGGACTGAAGCTTTCTTT.

This chain uses TRBV9 with TRBJ1-2; D call uncertain. In germline, CDR1 is SGDLS, CDR2 YYNGEE. V gave up 6 bases and J gave up 2 bases, with 5 bases separating them. The CDR3 contains 11 residues. The CDR3 region has the DNA TGTGCCAGCAACCGGAACTATGGCTACACCTTC. Protein: CASNRNYGYTF.